A selection of T cell receptor beta chains follows, all from one sample in a study of cytomegalovirus exposure and HLA in healthy donors. Sequencing used immunoSEQ multiplex PCR; TCRdb keeps in-frame clones, though not all of them. The table records around 85,000 clones, about 80% of them present only once. What was sequenced was PBMCs. These receptor sequences come from a woman in her forties or fifties in good health and CMV-seropositive. CDR3s include the opening cysteine and the closing phenylalanine or tryptophan. D genes are given only for firm matches. The size of a clone is reported for some rows only, either as once, few or many, or as a class for expanded clones.

D gene	V gene	J gene	clone size	CDR3 protein	CDR3 DNA
TRBD1	TRBV7-2	TRBJ1-1	.	CASSWDRNTEAFF	TGTGCCAGCAGCTGGGACAGGAACACTGAAGCTTTCTTT
.	TRBV13	TRBJ1-5	.	CASSAPQKQPQHF	TGTGCCAGCAGCGCCCCTCAGAAGCAGCCCCAGCATTTT
TRBD2	TRBV10-2	TRBJ2-1	few	CASSEGGGGDYEQFF	TGCGCCAGCAGTGAAGGAGGCGGGGGGGATTATGAGCAGTTCTTC
.	TRBV5-6	TRBJ2-3	.	CASSFSSAGDTQYF	TGTGCCAGCAGCTTCTCCTCAGCGGGAGATACGCAGTATTTT
.	TRBV25-1	TRBJ1-1	.	CASSDSPTRNTEAFF	TGTGCCAGCAGTGACTCCCCTACTCGTAACACTGAAGCTTTCTTT
TRBD1	TRBV23-1	TRBJ2-5	.	CARRDRGETQYF	TGCGCCAGGAGAGACAGGGGGGAGACCCAGTACTTC
TRBD1	TRBV15	TRBJ2-5	once	CATSTWETGKETQYF	TGTGCCACCAGCACCTGGGAGACAGGGAAAGAGACCCAGTACTTC
.	TRBV5-1	TRBJ2-3	.	CASSLEQDTDTQYF	TGCGCCAGCAGCTTGGAACAGGACACAGATACGCAGTATTTT
TRBD2	TRBV10-3	TRBJ2-3	few	CAISESQAKREGYTDTQYF	TGTGCCATCAGTGAGTCGCAAGCTAAGCGGGAAGGTTACACAGATACGCAGTATTTT
.	TRBV7-9	TRBJ1-3	.	CASRGSSGNTIYF	TGTGCCAGCAGGGGGAGCTCTGGAAACACCATATATTTT
TRBD2	TRBV27	TRBJ2-1	.	CASSFRSSGSRRGNEQFF	TGTGCCAGCAGTTTCCGGAGTAGCGGGAGTAGGAGGGGGAATGAGCAGTTCTTC
TRBD2	TRBV4-1	TRBJ2-1	.	CASSQDRLAGAEQFF	TGCGCCAGCAGCCAAGATCGACTAGCGGGGGCCGAGCAGTTCTTC
.	TRBV9	TRBJ2-3	.	CASGDFAVDTQYF	TGTGCCAGCGGGGACTTCGCCGTAGATACGCAGTATTTT
.	TRBV2	TRBJ1-3	.	CASSDHRLANTIYF	TGTGCCAGCAGTGATCACAGGTTGGCAAACACCATATATTTT
TRBD1	TRBV27	TRBJ2-1	.	CASSSQGGQFF	TGTGCCAGCAGCTCACAGGGGGGGCAGTTCTTC
.	TRBV30	TRBJ1-2	.	CAWRIPGYGYTF	TGTGCCTGGAGAATCCCCGGCTATGGCTACACCTTC
TRBD1	TRBV6-5	TRBJ1-2	.	CASRSTGGGYTF	TGTGCCAGCAGATCGACAGGGGGTGGCTACACCTTC
TRBD1	TRBV28	TRBJ2-3	.	CASSWVDRADTQYF	TGTGCCAGCAGTTGGGTCGACAGGGCGGATACGCAGTATTTT
.	TRBV10-1	TRBJ1-1	.	CASSGGGRGYTEAFF	TGCGCCAGCAGTGGAGGAGGCAGGGGATATACTGAAGCTTTCTTT
.	TRBV12-5	TRBJ1-2	.	CASGLPRVRGVGYTF	TGTGCTAGTGGTTTGCCCCGGGTCCGGGGGGTCGGCTACACCTTC
TRBD1	TRBV30	TRBJ1-4	.	CAWEGQATNEKLFF	TGTGCCTGGGAAGGACAGGCAACTAATGAAAAACTGTTTTTT
.	TRBV9	TRBJ2-1	.	CASSRDNEQFF	TGTGCCAGCAGTCGTGACAATGAGCAGTTCTTC
TRBD2	TRBV9	TRBJ2-1	.	CASSVGLAGEILGRYNEQFF	TGTGCCAGCAGCGTAGGTTTGGCGGGAGAGATTTTGGGCCGCTACAATGAGCAGTTCTTC
TRBD1	TRBV6-5	TRBJ1-5	.	CASGQGWGQPQHF	TGTGCCAGCGGACAGGGGTGGGGTCAGCCCCAGCATTTT
.	TRBV18	TRBJ1-6	.	CASSADSGNSPLHF	TGTGCCAGCTCGGCCGACAGCGGGAATTCACCCCTCCACTTT
.	TRBV19	TRBJ2-7	.	CASGDTQRGEQYF	TGTGCCAGTGGGGACACCCAAAGAGGGGAGCAGTACTTC